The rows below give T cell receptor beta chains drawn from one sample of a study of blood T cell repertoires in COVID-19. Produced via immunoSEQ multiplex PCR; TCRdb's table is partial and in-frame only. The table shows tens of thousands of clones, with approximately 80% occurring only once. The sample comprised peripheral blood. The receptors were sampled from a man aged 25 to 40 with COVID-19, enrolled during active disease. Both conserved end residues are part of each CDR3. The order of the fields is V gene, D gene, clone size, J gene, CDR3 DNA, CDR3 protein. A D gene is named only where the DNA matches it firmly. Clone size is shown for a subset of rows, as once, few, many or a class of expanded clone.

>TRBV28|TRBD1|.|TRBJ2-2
TGTGCCAGCACTCGGACAGGGGTTAGCCGGGAGCTGTTTTTT
CASTRTGVSRELFF
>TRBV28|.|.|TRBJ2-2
TGTGCCAGCAGTTTAGGGCTGAACACCGGGGAGCTGTTTTTT
CASSLGLNTGELFF
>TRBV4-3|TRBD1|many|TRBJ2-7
TGCGCCAGCAGCCAAGAGTGGCAGGGGGCTAGAGAGCAGTACTTC
CASSQEWQGAREQYF
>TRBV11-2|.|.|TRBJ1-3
TGTGCCAGCAGCTTAGTCAGTGGAAACACCATATATTTT
CASSLVSGNTIYF
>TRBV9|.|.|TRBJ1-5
TGTGCCAGCAGCCCGCGGGCGGGGGAGGATCAGCCCCAGCATTTT
CASSPRAGEDQPQHF
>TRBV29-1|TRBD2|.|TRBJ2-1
TGCAGCGTTGTGGGGACTAGCAGTAGCTCCTACAATGAGCAGTTCTTC
CSVVGTSSSSYNEQFF
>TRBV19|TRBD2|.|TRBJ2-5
TGTGCCAGTAGTCGGGAGGACCAAGAGACCCAGTACTTC
CASSREDQETQYF
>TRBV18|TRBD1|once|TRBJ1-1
TGTGCCAGCTCACCAGGGACAGGTAGATATTTGATGAACACTGAAGCTTTCTTT
CASSPGTGRYLMNTEAFF
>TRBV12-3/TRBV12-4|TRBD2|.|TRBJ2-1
TGTGCCAGCAGGACTAGCGGGATCAATGAGCAGTTCTTC
CASRTSGINEQFF
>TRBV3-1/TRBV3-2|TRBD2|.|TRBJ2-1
TGTGCCAGCAGCCGCGGGACTAGAAACAATGAGCAGTTCTTC
CASSRGTRNNEQFF
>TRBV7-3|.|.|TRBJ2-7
TGTGCCAGCAGCTTATCCCAGGGGGGCTACGAGCAGTACTTC
CASSLSQGGYEQYF
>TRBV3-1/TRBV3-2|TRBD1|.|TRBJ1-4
TGTGCCAGCAGCCGAAAACAGGGGGCGGGGGAAAAACTGTTTTTT
CASSRKQGAGEKLFF
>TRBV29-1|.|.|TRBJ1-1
TGCAGCGCTACCGAAGGCCCAGGCACTGAAGCTTTCTTT
CSATEGPGTEAFF
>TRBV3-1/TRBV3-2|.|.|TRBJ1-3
TGTGCCAGCAGCCAGGGTACAGGGTTTGGAAACACCATATATTTT
CASSQGTGFGNTIYF
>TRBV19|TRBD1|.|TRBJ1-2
TGTGCCAGTAGTATTAAAACAACAGGGGCCCGGAACTATGGCTACACCTTC
CASSIKTTGARNYGYTF
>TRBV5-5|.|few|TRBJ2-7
TGTGCCAGCACCCGACAGGGACAGCGACGACTAGGAGGAACTTACGAGCAGTACTTC
CASTRQGQRRLGGTYEQYF
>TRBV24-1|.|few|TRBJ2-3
TGTGCCACCAGGGCTAGCGCTTCCCCCACAGATACGCAGTATTTT
CATRASASPTDTQYF
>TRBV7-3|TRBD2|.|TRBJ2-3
TGTGCCAGCAGCCAATCTAGCGGGAGATTCACAGATACGCAGTATTTT
CASSQSSGRFTDTQYF
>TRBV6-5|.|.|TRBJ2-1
TGTGCCAGCAGCCGGGAATTGGGCTACAATGAGCAGTTCTTC
CASSRELGYNEQFF
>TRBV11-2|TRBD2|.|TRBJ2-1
TGTGCCATCGCGACTAGCGCCTACAATGAGCAGTTCTTC
CAIATSAYNEQFF
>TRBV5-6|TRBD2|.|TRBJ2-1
TGTGCCAGCATCAAGACTAGCGGGGGTTCCTACAATGAGCAGTTCTTC
CASIKTSGGSYNEQFF
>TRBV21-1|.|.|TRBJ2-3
TGTGCCAGCAGCAAAGCGGCCGCGGCCCAACCAGATACGCAGTATTTT
CASSKAAAAQPDTQYF
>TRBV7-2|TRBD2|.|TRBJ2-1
TGTGCCAGCGCCTTTGGCGGGAGAAATGAGCAGTTCTTC
CASAFGGRNEQFF
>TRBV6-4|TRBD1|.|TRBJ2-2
TGTGCCAGCAGTGCCAGGGGGTGGACCGGGGAGCTGTTTTTT
CASSARGWTGELFF
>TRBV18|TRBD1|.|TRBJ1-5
TGTGCCAGCTCCGCGTCAGGACAGGTTAATCAGCCCCAGCATTTT
CASSASGQVNQPQHF
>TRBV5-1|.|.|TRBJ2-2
TGCGCCAGCAGCGAAGCGGAAGCGAACACCGGGGAGCTGTTTTTT
CASSEAEANTGELFF
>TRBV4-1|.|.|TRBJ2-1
TGCGCCAGCAGCCAAACCGGGAACCAGATGGAGCAGTTCTTC
CASSQTGNQMEQFF
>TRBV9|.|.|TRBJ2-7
TGTGCCAGCAGCGTAGGGGTGACTAGTGACGAGCAGTACTTC
CASSVGVTSDEQYF
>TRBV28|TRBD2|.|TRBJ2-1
TGTGCCAGCAGGCTCGGGACTAGCGGCACCTATGAGCAGTTCTTC
CASRLGTSGTYEQFF
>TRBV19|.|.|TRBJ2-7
TGTGCCAGTAGTAAAAGACAGAACCACTACGAGCAGTACTTC
CASSKRQNHYEQYF
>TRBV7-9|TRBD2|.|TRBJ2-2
TGTGCCAGCAGCTTAGGGGCGACTAGCGAGAGCACCGGGGAGCTGTTTTTT
CASSLGATSESTGELFF
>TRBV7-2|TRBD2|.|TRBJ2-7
TGTGCCAGCAGCTTAGAGGGGACTACCCGAACCTACGAGCAGTACTTC
CASSLEGTTRTYEQYF
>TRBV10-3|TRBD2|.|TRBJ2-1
TGTGCCATTCGGACTAGCGGGAGCAATGAGCAGTTCTTC
CAIRTSGSNEQFF
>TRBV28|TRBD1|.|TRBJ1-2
TGTGCCAGCAGTCCCCTTCCCCCCACAGGGGGTGGCGGCTACACCTTC
CASSPLPPTGGGGYTF
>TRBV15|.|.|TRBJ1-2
TGTGCCACCAGCGCCCCAGGACAGTTAGCTAACTATGGCTACACCTTC
CATSAPGQLANYGYTF
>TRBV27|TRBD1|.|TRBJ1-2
TGTGCCAGCAGTCGTGGACAGGGGGGCTACACCTTC
CASSRGQGGYTF
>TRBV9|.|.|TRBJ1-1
TGTGCCAGCAGCGTCGGACAGAAGAACACTGAAGCTTTCTTT
CASSVGQKNTEAFF
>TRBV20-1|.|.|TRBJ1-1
TGCAGTGCTAGTCCCAGGGTAGGGCGCGCTTTCTTT
CSASPRVGRAFF
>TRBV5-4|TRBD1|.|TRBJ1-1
TGTGCCAGCAGCCCCGGGACAGGGGTTCTTGGGAACACTGAAGCTTTCTTT
CASSPGTGVLGNTEAFF
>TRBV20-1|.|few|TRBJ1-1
TGCAGTGCTAGTCAAGGGGTGGCTTTCTTT
CSASQGVAFF
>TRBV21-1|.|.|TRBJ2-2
TGTGCCAGCAGCAAAGAGAGGGTCAGGGGTACGAACACCGGGGAGCTGTTTTTT
CASSKERVRGTNTGELFF
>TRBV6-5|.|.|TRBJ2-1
TGTGCCAGCAGTTATGTCTTCGGGTCCTACAATGAGCAGTTCTTC
CASSYVFGSYNEQFF
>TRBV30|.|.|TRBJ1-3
TGTGCCTGGAGATTAAACTCTGGAAACACCATATATTTT
CAWRLNSGNTIYF
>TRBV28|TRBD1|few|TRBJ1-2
TGTGCCAGCAGTCCTCCGGGACAGGGCAATGGCTACACCTTC
CASSPPGQGNGYTF
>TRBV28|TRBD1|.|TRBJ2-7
TGTGCCAGCAGTTTAGGGACAGGGGGAAAGCAGTACTTC
CASSLGTGGKQYF
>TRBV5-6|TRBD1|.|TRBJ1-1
TGTGCCAGCAGCTCCCGTTCGCTCGGAGGACAGGCTGAAGCTTTCTTT
CASSSRSLGGQAEAFF
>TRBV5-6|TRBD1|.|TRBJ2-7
TGTGCCAGCAGCCGCAGTCTAGGGGGCGCCATTTTC
CASSRSLGGAIF
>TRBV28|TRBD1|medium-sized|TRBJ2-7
TGTGCCAGCAGTACCGGGACAGGGGAGGACGAGCAGTACTTC
CASSTGTGEDEQYF
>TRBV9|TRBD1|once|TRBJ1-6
TGTGCCAGCAGCGTAGCTGATCACAGGGGAGTGTCACCCCTCCACTTT
CASSVADHRGVSPLHF
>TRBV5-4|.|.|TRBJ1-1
TGTGCCAGCAGCGACCGGGACACAAGATCGGCTTTCTTT
CASSDRDTRSAFF
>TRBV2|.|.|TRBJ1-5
TGTGCCAGCAGTGAAGCGCTTCAGACTCTCCTGAATCAGCCCCAGCATTTT
CASSEALQTLLNQPQHF
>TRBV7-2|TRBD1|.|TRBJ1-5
TGTGCCAGCAGCCCGTCCCAGGACAGGGTCAATCAGCCCCAGCATTTT
CASSPSQDRVNQPQHF
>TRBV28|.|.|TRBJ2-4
TGTGCCAGCAGTTCAGTCCAAAACATTCAGTACTTC
CASSSVQNIQYF
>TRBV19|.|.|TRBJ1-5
TGTGCCAGTAGTATCGGCCGGGATCAGCCCCAGCATTTT
CASSIGRDQPQHF
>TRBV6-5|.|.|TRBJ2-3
TGTGCCAGCAGTTACCAGGGGAACGGGCCAGATACGCAGTATTTT
CASSYQGNGPDTQYF
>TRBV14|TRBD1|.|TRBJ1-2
TGTGCCAGCAGCCCGCACGGGGACAGGGCATGGTATGGCTACACCTTC
CASSPHGDRAWYGYTF
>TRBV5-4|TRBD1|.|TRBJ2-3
TGTGCCAGCAGCATAGACAGGGGAGCAGTAGATACGCAGTATTTT
CASSIDRGAVDTQYF